The 15 T cell receptor beta chains below come from one sample, sequenced in a study of T cell responses to AZD1222 COVID-19 vaccine. This table comes from immunoSEQ multiplex PCR, and its TCRdb copy is limited to in-frame clones, with some not included. This table holds around 130,000 clones, 80% to 95% found once. This material consisted of peripheral blood, taken on day 0 of AZD1222 vaccination. The receptors here all came from an adult in good health.

The chain employs TRBV9 and TRBJ2-3; a weak D match, TRBD2 (6 bases). Trimming stripped 1 base from V and 9 bases from J, with 12 bases between. This CDR3 comprises 13 residues. Looked up from germline, CDR1 is SGDLS and CDR2 is YYNGEE. The CDR3 sequence: CASSVFGSHTQYF. CDR3 sequence (DNA): TGTGCCAGCAGCGTATTCGGGAGCCACACGCAGTATTTT. The entire variable domain, with the rest obtained from reference TRBV9 and TRBJ2-3, is as follows: DSGVTQTPKHLITATGQRVTLRCSPRSGDLSVYWYQQSLDQGLQFLIQYYNGEERAKGNILERFSAQQFPDLHSELNLSSLELGDSALYFCASSVFGSHTQYFGPGTRLTVL.

This chain connects TRBV18 to TRBJ1-2; TRBD1 might be the D (5 bases). V was trimmed by 6 bases and J by 4 bases, leaving 24 bases between them. The CDR3 sequence is 17 residues long. CDR1 KGHSH and CDR2 LQKENI come from the germline V gene. CDR3 DNA sequence: TGTGCCAGCTCCCCCTTCCCCCCCCAGGGCGGCGGCTATGGCTACACCTTC. This translates into CASSPFPPQGGGYGYTF.

The rearrangement links TRBV3-1 (or the pseudogene TRBV3-2) to TRBJ2-7; D tentatively reads TRBD1 or TRBD2 (5 bases each). CDR1 is LGHDT, CDR2 YNNKEL, per germline (reference sequence). This CDR3 region has 16 residues. With 6 bases removed from V and 6 bases from J, the gap between germline ends came to 24 bases. In DNA form, the CDR3 reads TGTGCCAGCAGGGCTTTAGGGACGCTCGGGGTCAGCGAGCAGTACTTC. This sequence encodes CASRALGTLGVSEQYF.

J is TRBJ1-2 and V is TRBV2; D uncertain. CDR3 size: 13 residues. Germline CDR1 and CDR2: SNHLY and FYNNEI. The V end was cut by 0 bases, the J end by 10 bases, with 12 bases between. The CDR3 is CASSEAFGIYYTF. The CDR3 DNA is TGTGCCAGCAGTGAAGCGTTTGGGATCTACTACACCTTC.

In DNA, the CDR3 is TGTGCCAGCAGCCCAGGTGTGTCGGGCGAGCAGTACTTC. Protein: CASSPGVSGEQYF. J is TRBJ2-7 and V is TRBV27; D not resolved. CDR1 is MNHEY and CDR2 is SMNVEV in the germline V gene (reference sequence). Trimming left V 6 bases short and J 6 bases short, with 15 bases between. The CDR3 loop spans 13 amino acids.

Only one count was recorded for this clone. The V call is TRBV3-1 (or the pseudogene TRBV3-2), the J call TRBJ2-1, with a tentative D call TRBD2 (6 bases). V shed 0 bases and J shed 4 bases, with 7 bases lying between them. The CDR3 loop spans 14 amino acids. The germline V gene has CDR1 LGHDT and CDR2 YNNKEL (reference sequence). CDR3 nucleotide sequence: TGTGCCAGCAGCCAAGATCGGGGGTACAATGAGCAGTTCTTC. This gives the protein CASSQDRGYNEQFF.

This chain joins TRBV7-2 and TRBJ2-7; 7 positions agree with TRBD2. This CDR3 spans 15 amino acids. The germline CDR1 and CDR2 sequences are SGHTA and FQGNSA. The V gene end was trimmed by 1 base and the J gene end by 3 bases; junction bases not matched to a gene: 6. The CDR3 region has the DNA TGTGCCAGCAGCTTAGAGCGGGGATTGAACTACGAGCAGTACTTC. It codes for CASSLERGLNYEQYF.

The genes are TRBV4-2 and TRBJ2-1; 9 bases fit TRBD2. This CDR3 has 17 residues. With 0 bases clipped from V and 0 bases from J, the junction kept 3 bases outside the gene matches. CDR1 is LGHNA, CDR2 YNFKEQ, per germline. The CDR3 loop is CASSQDSTSGSYNEQFF. In DNA, the CDR3 is TGTGCCAGCAGCCAAGATTCGACTAGCGGCTCCTACAATGAGCAGTTCTTC.

The V and J genes are TRBV19 and TRBJ1-6; TRBD1 is a possible D gene (5 bases). The V and J ends lost 7 bases and 8 bases respectively, with 12 bases between them. Looked up from germline, CDR1 is LNHDA and CDR2 is SQIVND (reference sequence). The CDR3 spans 13 residues. This CDR3 is CASNPGGDSPLHF. The CDR3 DNA reads as TGTGCCAGTAACCCTGGAGGGGATTCACCCCTCCACTTT.

The chain joins TRBV5-8 to TRBJ2-7; tentatively, D is TRBD2 (6 bases). The CDR3 sequence is 15 residues long. The V end was cut by 3 bases, the J end by 2 bases, with 15 bases between. In germline, CDR1 is SGHTS, CDR2 YDEGEE. This chain's CDR3 is CASSSQAAGTYEQYF. In DNA, the CDR3 is TGTGCCAGCAGCTCACAAGCGGCGGGGACCTACGAGCAGTACTTC.

This chain connects TRBV19 to TRBJ1-2; tentative D call: TRBD1 (6 bases). V shed 9 bases and J shed 0 bases, with 20 bases lying between them. CDR1 is LNHDA and CDR2 is SQIVND in the germline V gene (reference sequence). This CDR3 has 16 residues. In DNA form, the CDR3 reads TGTGCCAGCCAACCCAGTAGGGGGTTGACTAACTATGGCTACACCTTC. It encodes CASQPSRGLTNYGYTF.

The chain recombines TRBV5-1 with TRBJ1-2, with D unresolved. The germline gives CDR1 SGHRS, CDR2 YFSETQ. This CDR3 is built from 14 residues. Between the trimmed V and J ends, which lost 5 bases and 8 bases, there was a span of 19 bases. CDR3 DNA sequence: TGCGCCAGCAGGTTAATAGGGAAAAGGGAAGGCTACACCTTC. This translates into CASRLIGKREGYTF.

V is TRBV27 and J is TRBJ2-1; tentative D call: TRBD1 (6 bases). The CDR3 consists of 13 residues. Trimming removed 9 bases at V and 8 bases at J, with 17 bases between. The V gene's germline CDR1 is MNHEY and CDR2 SMNVEV (reference sequence). For the CDR3, the DNA is TGTGCCAGTGGGACAATCGGATACGATGAGCAGTTCTTC. As protein: CASGTIGYDEQFF.

The rearrangement joins TRBV19 to TRBJ1-2; D possibly corresponds to TRBD1 (5 bases). The CDR3 runs 13 residues. V lost 3 bases, J lost 4 bases, and 9 bases lay in between. The germline V gene has CDR1 LNHDA and CDR2 SQIVND (reference sequence). The CDR3: CASSMGVSYGYTF. CDR3 nucleotide sequence: TGTGCCAGTAGTATGGGGGTCTCCTATGGCTACACCTTC.

This clone was seen a single time. This chain links TRBV11-2 with TRBJ2-1; possibly TRBD1 for D (5 bases). CDR1 is SGHAT, CDR2 FQNNGV, per germline. V shed 1 base and J shed 5 bases, with 6 bases lying between them. This CDR3 has 13 amino acids. In nucleotides, the CDR3 is TGTGCCAGCAGCTTAGGACAGAACAATGAGCAGTTCTTC. Protein sequence: CASSLGQNNEQFF.